This passage covers 21 T cell receptor beta chains from one sample sequenced in a study of blood T cell repertoires in COVID-19 (dated by TCRdb to about 2020). Receptor libraries were prepared by the immunoSEQ multiplex PCR assay. Imported from immuneACCESS, the table was reduced by TCRdb to in-frame sequences with V and J called. These copies leave out some clones; in studies compared against another copy, an unresolved V gene accounts for under half, and the cause of the remainder is not known. This sample lists 90,000 or so clones; approximately 89% were detected once. The ten biggest clones cover 5% to 6.5% of the sample. Input material: peripheral blood. Every receptor here comes from an elderly woman with active COVID-19.

Here the CDR3 DNA reads TGTGCCAGCAGCTTAGGGGCTGGCAGGAACCAAGAGACCCAGTACTTC. This codes for CASSLGAGRNQETQYF. The rearrangement joins TRBV7-3 to TRBJ2-5; perhaps TRBD1 as D (5 bases). The CDR3 consists of 16 residues. The V gene lost 2 bases and the J gene lost 0 bases, with 13 bases spanning the gap. In germline, CDR1 is SGHTA, CDR2 FQGTGA.

This chain connects TRBV28 to TRBJ2-3, with D tentatively TRBD2 (5 bases). The CDR3 has 16 residues. V was pared by 1 base and J by 3 bases, with 14 bases between. Germline V gene lookup returns CDR1 MDHEN and CDR2 SYDVKM. CDR3 in amino acids: CASSLLGIRDTDTQYF. CDR3 nucleotides: TGTGCCAGCAGTTTATTGGGGATTCGGGATACAGATACGCAGTATTTT.

The chain couples TRBV11-2 to TRBJ2-2, with D tentatively TRBD2 (5 bases). The length of the CDR3 is 15 residues. V was shortened by 3 bases and J by 0 bases, with 8 bases between the two germline ends. Germline-derived CDR1 and CDR2 are SGHAT and FQNNGV. The CDR3, as DNA: TGTGCCAGCAGCTTCGGGGTCGCGAACACCGGGGAGCTGTTTTTT. Encoded protein: CASSFGVANTGELFF. Variable domain in full (rest from reference TRBV11-2 and TRBJ2-2): EAGVAQSPRYKIIEKRQSVAFWCNPISGHATLYWYQQILGQGPKLLIQFQNNGVVDDSQLPKDRFSAERLKGVDSTLKIQPAKLEDSAVYLCASSFGVANTGELFFGEGSRLTVL.

The chain employs TRBV7-8 and TRBJ2-2; 7 nucleotides agree with TRBD2. This CDR3 has 16 residues. Germline V lookup: CDR1 SGHVS, CDR2 FQNEAQ. The trim removed 6 bases at V and 4 bases at J, leaving 11 bases unmatched. The chain's CDR3 is CASRLRGESGTGELFF. The CDR3 DNA reads as TGTGCCAGCAGACTACGGGGGGAAAGTGGCACCGGGGAGCTGTTTTTT.

The rearrangement joins TRBV6-5 to TRBJ2-5, with D perhaps matching TRBD2 (5 bases). Between the trimmed V and J ends, which lost 0 bases and 4 bases, there was a span of 12 bases. CDR1 is MNHEY and CDR2 is SVGAGI in the germline V gene. This CDR3 has 15 amino acids. The CDR3 coding sequence is TGTGCCAGCAGTTACTCACTAGGTCTCCGAGAGACCCAGTACTTC. Translated: CASSYSLGLRETQYF.

CDR3 protein: CAAHDRQYEKLFF. The DNA for the CDR3 is TGTGCCGCCCACGACAGGCAATATGAAAAACTGTTTTTT. The V gene is TRBV10-3, the J gene TRBJ1-4, with D perhaps matching TRBD1 (6 bases). The ends were cut back, 11 bases at V and 6 bases at J, with 16 bases in the middle. From germline, CDR1 is ENHRY and CDR2 SYGVKD. The CDR3 has 13 residues.

The DNA for the CDR3 is TGTGCCAGCACAACGCCAGCGGGACCAAGATTCGACAATGAGCAGTTCTTC. This encodes CASTTPAGPRFDNEQFF. This chain uses TRBV5-6 with TRBJ2-1; 7 bases are shared with TRBD2. Per the germline V gene, CDR1 is SGHDT and CDR2 is YYEEEE. J was trimmed by 5 bases and V by 6 bases; bases with no gene match: 17. This CDR3 region has 17 residues.

V usage is TRBV3-1 (or the pseudogene TRBV3-2) and J usage is TRBJ2-7; a possible D gene is TRBD1 (5 bases). Trimming took 3 bases from V and 9 from J, leaving 9 bases between them. The germline gives CDR1 LGHDT, CDR2 YNNKEL (reference sequence). This CDR3 region has 11 residues. CDR3 coding DNA: TGTGCCAGCAGCCAGGGGCAGGTGCAGTACTTC. Protein product: CASSQGQVQYF.

The chain employs TRBV2 and TRBJ1-5, with D maybe TRBD1 (6 bases). The length of the CDR3 is 15 residues. Trimming stripped 0 bases from V and 9 bases from J, with 15 bases between. CDR1 and CDR2 (germline): SNHLY, FYNNEI. CDR3 coding DNA: TGTGCCAGCAGTGAAGCAGGGGGTCGCTTCGGGCCCCAGCATTTT. Encoded protein: CASSEAGGRFGPQHF.

This CDR3 reads CASSLEAGGQETQYF. DNA of the CDR3: TGTGCCAGCAGCTTAGAAGCGGGAGGTCAAGAGACCCAGTACTTC. The V call is TRBV7-9, the J call TRBJ2-5, with 9 bases fitting TRBD2. This CDR3 comprises 15 residues. CDR1 and CDR2 (germline): SEHNR, FQNEAQ (reference sequence). J lost 2 bases, V lost 1 base, and 2 bases had no gene match.

This chain joins TRBV7-9 and TRBJ1-1; 8 bases fit TRBD1. V was pared by 1 base and J by 5 bases, with 6 bases of the junction left unmatched. The CDR3 consists of 15 residues. Germline loops: CDR1 SEHNR, CDR2 FQNEAQ (reference sequence). The CDR3 nucleotides read TGTGCCAGCAGCTTAGGGCAGGGGGCGATAACTGAAGCTTTCTTT. Encoded protein: CASSLGQGAITEAFF.

This clone has a single count. V is TRBV6-6 and J is TRBJ2-1; D is uncertain. Trimming pared 7 bases from V and 2 bases from J, leaving 12 bases between. This CDR3 contains 14 residues. Germline CDR1 and CDR2: MNHNY and SVGAGI (reference sequence). CDR3 sequence (DNA): TGTGCCAGCACCCAGGATTTCGCCTACAATGAGCAGTTCTTC. This gives the protein CASTQDFAYNEQFF.

The genes are TRBV27 and TRBJ2-7; 8 nucleotides line up with TRBD1. The J segment lost 0 bases and the V segment lost 6 bases, leaving 4 bases of the junction unmatched. Germline assignment: CDR1 MNHEY and CDR2 SMNVEV (reference sequence). The CDR3 is 14 residues long. In nucleotides, the CDR3 is TGTGCCAGCAGAAGGACAGGGACCTCCTACGAGCAGTACTTC. Protein sequence: CASRRTGTSYEQYF.

The CDR3 sequence is CASSIAGTSGYEQYF. DNA for the CDR3: TGTGCCAGTAGTATTGCCGGGACTAGCGGCTACGAGCAGTACTTC. J is TRBJ2-7 and V is TRBV19, with TRBD2 matching over 11 bases. The CDR3 loop spans 15 amino acids. Trimming removed 3 bases from V and 3 bases from J; junction bases left unmatched: 4. In germline, CDR1 is LNHDA, CDR2 SQIVND (reference sequence).

The chain has TRBV20-1 and TRBJ2-1; unclear D gene. The CDR3 is 11 amino acids. Germline assignment: CDR1 DFQATT and CDR2 SNEGSKA (reference sequence). Trimming removed 7 bases at V and 10 bases at J, with 14 bases between. Here the CDR3 DNA reads TGCAGTGGGGCCTCCTCCGAGGAGCAGTTCTTC. Its translation: CSGASSEEQFF.

The chain couples TRBV6-5 to TRBJ1-1; D is possibly TRBD1 (6 bases). Trimming shortened V by 5 bases and J by 1 base, and 8 bases separated the two germline ends. Germline V gene lookup returns CDR1 MNHEY and CDR2 SVGAGI. This CDR3 is 13 amino acids long. DNA for the CDR3: TGTGCCAGCAGTATGACAGGGAACACTGAAGCTTTCTTT. Translated, it gives CASSMTGNTEAFF.

The rearrangement joins TRBV4-1 to TRBJ2-7, with D perhaps TRBD2 (6 bases). Germline loops: CDR1 MGHRA, CDR2 YSYEKL. The CDR3 totals 14 residues. V gave up 1 base and J gave up 0 bases, with 7 bases separating them. CDR3 bases: TGCGCCAGCAGCCAAGTAGCGGACTCCTACGAGCAGTACTTC. Protein sequence: CASSQVADSYEQYF.

This clone was detected a few times. The chain is built from TRBV6-5 and TRBJ1-2; 7 nucleotides agree with TRBD1. The V segment lost 6 bases and the J segment 5 bases; nucleotides outside the gene matches: 6. This CDR3 spans 13 amino acids. Germline values: CDR1 MNHEY, CDR2 SVGAGI. CDR3 coding DNA: TGTGCCAGCAGCCAGACAGGGAGATATGGCTACACCTTC. It translates to CASSQTGRYGYTF.

The chain has TRBV28 and TRBJ1-5, with D tentatively TRBD1 (6 bases). The CDR3 covers 15 residues. Germline V gives CDR1 MDHEN, CDR2 SYDVKM. V was pared by 6 bases and J by 3 bases, with 15 bases between. The CDR3 sequence is CASRQQGPNNQPQHF. DNA of the CDR3: TGTGCCAGCAGACAACAGGGTCCAAACAATCAGCCCCAGCATTTT.

This chain connects TRBV6-2 or TRBV6-3 to TRBJ1-5; D gene ambiguous. V was pared by 5 bases and J by 5 bases, with 16 bases between. Germline lookup yields CDR1 MNHEY and CDR2 SVGEGT. The CDR3 has 15 residues. The DNA for the CDR3 is TGTGCCAGCAGTCCGTCCGTGTTAAGAGATCAGCCCCAGCATTTT. It is translated as CASSPSVLRDQPQHF.

The genes are TRBV3-1 (or the pseudogene TRBV3-2) and TRBJ2-1; a weak D match, TRBD2 (6 bases). The ends were cut back, 2 bases at V and 4 bases at J, with 6 bases in the middle. The CDR3 runs 13 residues. CDR1 and CDR2 (germline): LGHDT, YNNKEL (reference sequence). CDR3 sequence: CASSQRGYNEQFF. In nucleotides, the CDR3 is TGTGCCAGCAGCCAACGGGGGTACAATGAGCAGTTCTTC.